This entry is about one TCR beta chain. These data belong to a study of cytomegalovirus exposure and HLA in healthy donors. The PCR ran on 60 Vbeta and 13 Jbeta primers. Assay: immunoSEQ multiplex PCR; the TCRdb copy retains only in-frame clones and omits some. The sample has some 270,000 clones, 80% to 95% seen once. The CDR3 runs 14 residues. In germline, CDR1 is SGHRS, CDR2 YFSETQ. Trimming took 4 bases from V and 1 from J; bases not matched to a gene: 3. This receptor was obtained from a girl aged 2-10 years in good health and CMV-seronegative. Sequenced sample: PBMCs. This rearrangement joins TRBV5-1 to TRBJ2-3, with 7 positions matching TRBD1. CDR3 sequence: CASSAGTGTDTQYF. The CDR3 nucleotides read TGCGCCAGCAGCGCCGGGACAGGCACAGATACGCAGTATTTT.